A selection of T cell receptor beta chains follows, all from one sample in a study of blood T cell repertoires in COVID-19. Measured with immunoSEQ multiplex PCR; TCRdb has only the in-frame clones, and not every one. This repertoire shows 120,000 or so clones, 88% found once; its top ten account for roughly 8%. Sample: peripheral blood. The receptors derive from a man between 45 and 60 years old with acute or convalescent COVID-19. The CDR3 runs from the conserved cysteine through the conserved F or W. A D gene is named only where the DNA matches it firmly. Only some rows state a clone size, as once, few, many or a class for expanded clones.

v_gene	len	j_gene	d_gene	abundance	CDR3aa	CDR3nt
TRBV6-2/TRBV6-3	13	TRBJ1-1	.	.	CASSYVEGTEAFF	TGTGCCAGCAGTTACGTGGAGGGCACTGAAGCTTTCTTT
TRBV9	15	TRBJ2-3	TRBD2	.	CASSVAAGGVDTQYF	TGTGCCAGCAGCGTAGCAGCGGGAGGGGTAGATACGCAGTATTTT
TRBV7-9	17	TRBJ2-5	.	.	CASSLYSISGVGETQYF	TGTGCCAGCAGCTTATATTCAATTTCCGGGGTAGGGGAGACCCAGTACTTC
TRBV4-3	17	TRBJ1-2	.	once	CASSQDWEVLKDYGYTF	TGCGCCAGCAGCCAAGATTGGGAGGTCCTAAAGGACTATGGCTACACCTTC
TRBV18	15	TRBJ2-7	TRBD1	.	CASSPAGQGIYEQYF	TGTGCCAGCTCACCTGCGGGACAGGGAATCTACGAGCAGTACTTC
TRBV3-1/TRBV3-2	15	TRBJ2-1	TRBD1	.	CASSRRTGVFNEQFF	TGTGCCAGCAGCCGAAGGACAGGAGTCTTCAATGAGCAGTTCTTC
TRBV11-3	15	TRBJ1-1	.	.	CASSLQGKGDTEAFF	TGTGCCAGCAGCTTACAGGGGAAAGGGGACACTGAAGCTTTCTTT
TRBV6-5	14	TRBJ2-2	.	.	CASRPGRNTGELFF	TGTGCCAGCAGACCAGGGCGGAACACCGGGGAGCTGTTTTTT
TRBV15	15	TRBJ2-7	TRBD2	.	CATSRDIGGSDEQYF	TGTGCCACCAGCAGAGATATTGGCGGGAGCGACGAGCAGTACTTC
TRBV2	13	TRBJ1-1	.	few	CASSEITPSEAFF	TGTGCCAGCAGTGAAATCACCCCCAGTGAAGCTTTCTTT
TRBV9	12	TRBJ1-4	.	.	CASSRREGKLFF	TGTGCCAGCAGTCGCCGGGAAGGAAAACTGTTTTTT
TRBV7-2	10	TRBJ1-1	.	.	CASSRLRAFF	TGTGCCAGCAGCCGACTGAGGGCTTTCTTT
TRBV2	17	TRBJ1-3	TRBD1	.	CASSDGGTGVSGNTIYF	TGTGCCAGCAGTGACGGCGGGACAGGGGTCTCTGGAAACACCATATATTTT
TRBV11-2	17	TRBJ2-1	TRBD2	.	CASSFFFGGSSYNEQFF	TGTGCCAGCAGCTTTTTCTTCGGGGGGAGCTCCTACAATGAGCAGTTCTTC
TRBV11-3	15	TRBJ2-7	TRBD2	.	CASSRTSGVSYEQYF	TGTGCCAGCAGCCGGACTAGCGGGGTCTCCTACGAGCAGTACTTC
TRBV11-3	14	TRBJ2-7	.	.	CASSSTMSSYEQYF	TGTGCCAGCAGCTCAACTATGAGCTCCTACGAGCAGTACTTC
TRBV18	15	TRBJ1-2	.	.	CASSPRTDLNYGYTF	TGTGCCAGCTCACCCAGGACAGATCTCAACTATGGCTACACCTTC
TRBV6-1	15	TRBJ1-3	.	.	CASSDRGRSGNTIYF	TGTGCCAGCAGTGACAGGGGACGCTCTGGAAACACCATATATTTT
TRBV30	16	TRBJ1-5	.	.	CAWGRGEWVGNQPQHF	TGTGCCTGGGGCCGCGGGGAGTGGGTGGGCAATCAGCCCCAGCATTTT
TRBV7-9	13	TRBJ1-1	.	.	CASSFSGNTEAFF	TGTGCCAGCAGCTTCTCAGGTAACACTGAAGCTTTCTTT
TRBV5-4	16	TRBJ1-6	TRBD1	.	CASSRTGTGYNSPLHF	TGTGCCAGCAGCCGTACCGGGACAGGGTATAATTCACCCCTCCACTTT
TRBV18	14	TRBJ1-6	TRBD1	.	CASSPGQQNSPLHF	TGTGCCAGCTCACCGGGACAGCAGAATTCACCCCTCCACTTT
TRBV9	13	TRBJ2-1	.	.	CASSVRPEIPQFF	TGTGCCAGCAGCGTACGACCGGAGATACCTCAGTTCTTC
TRBV4-3	17	TRBJ1-1	.	.	CASSQVGLIGVNTEAFF	TGCGCCAGCAGCCAAGTCGGATTGATCGGGGTGAACACTGAAGCTTTCTTT
TRBV19	15	TRBJ2-2	TRBD2	.	CASSPGTSSTGELFF	TGTGCCAGTAGTCCCGGGACTAGCAGTACCGGGGAGCTGTTTTTT
TRBV29-1	13	TRBJ1-2	TRBD1	.	CSVEGTGDYGYTF	TGCAGCGTTGAAGGCACAGGGGACTATGGCTACACCTTC
TRBV4-1	17	TRBJ2-7	TRBD2	.	CASSHGGPAGVNYEQYF	TGCGCCAGCAGCCACGGGGGTCCGGCGGGAGTTAACTACGAGCAGTACTTC
TRBV11-3	15	TRBJ2-5	.	.	CASTGGSGLQETQYF	TGTGCCAGCACCGGAGGTTCGGGCTTACAAGAGACCCAGTACTTC
TRBV6-5	13	TRBJ1-2	.	.	CATLTESLYGYTF	TGTGCCACCCTGACAGAGTCCCTCTATGGCTACACCTTC
TRBV18	15	TRBJ2-1	.	.	CANSPRRTVGNEQFF	TGTGCCAACTCACCAAGGAGGACAGTGGGGAATGAGCAGTTCTTC
TRBV18	13	TRBJ2-7	TRBD1	few	CASSSSGTAEQYF	TGTGCCAGCTCATCCTCCGGGACAGCCGAGCAGTACTTC
TRBV9	16	TRBJ1-2	TRBD1	.	CASSVAQGQGYYGYTF	TGTGCCAGCAGCGTAGCCCAGGGACAGGGGTACTATGGCTACACCTTC
TRBV27	13	TRBJ1-2	.	.	CASSLSSGDGYTF	TGTGCCAGCAGTTTATCGTCAGGGGACGGCTACACCTTC
TRBV10-3	17	TRBJ1-5	.	.	CAISEYGTGISNQPQHF	TGTGCCATCAGTGAGTACGGTACGGGGATCAGCAATCAGCCCCAGCATTTT
TRBV18	14	TRBJ1-1	.	.	CASSQSYRDTEAFF	TGTGCCAGCTCCCAATCATACAGGGATACTGAAGCTTTCTTT
TRBV11-2	15	TRBJ2-7	TRBD2	.	CASSLTSGSLYEQYF	TGTGCCAGCAGCTTGACTAGCGGGAGCCTCTACGAGCAGTACTTC
TRBV29-1	13	TRBJ1-2	.	.	CSVDLAADYGYTF	TGCAGCGTTGATTTGGCCGCGGACTATGGCTACACCTTC
TRBV7-9	15	TRBJ2-3	TRBD1	.	CASSPGQGPGIAQYF	TGTGCCAGCAGCCCAGGACAGGGTCCAGGGATTGCGCAGTATTTT
TRBV7-2	13	TRBJ2-1	TRBD2	.	CASSLLLAVSQFF	TGTGCCAGCAGCTTATTACTAGCGGTTTCCCAGTTCTTC
TRBV27	16	TRBJ2-7	TRBD1	once	CASSLGRDRGAYEQYF	TGTGCCAGCAGTTTAGGCCGAGACAGGGGAGCCTACGAGCAGTACTTC
TRBV4-1	13	TRBJ1-2	.	.	CASSHVATGGYTF	TGCGCCAGCAGCCACGTGGCCACAGGCGGCTACACCTTC
TRBV7-8	12	TRBJ2-3	.	.	CASSQFADTQYF	TGTGCCAGCAGCCAATTTGCGGATACGCAGTATTTT
TRBV5-6	14	TRBJ2-7	TRBD1	.	CASSLRQGVNEQYF	TGTGCCAGCAGCTTGAGGCAGGGGGTAAACGAGCAGTACTTC
TRBV11-2	16	TRBJ2-5	.	.	CASSLDGRGQMKTQYF	TGTGCCAGCAGCTTAGATGGAAGGGGACAAATGAAGACCCAGTACTTC
TRBV5-4	16	TRBJ2-1	TRBD2	.	CASSRRTSGRSDEQFF	TGTGCCAGCAGCCGAAGGACTAGCGGGAGGTCCGATGAGCAGTTCTTC
TRBV6-1	17	TRBJ2-4	.	.	CASSADPADSEQNIQYF	TGTGCCAGCAGTGCCGACCCGGCCGACAGCGAACAAAACATTCAGTACTTC
TRBV2	13	TRBJ2-1	.	.	CASRRGTDNEQFF	TGTGCCAGCAGGAGGGGGACCGACAATGAGCAGTTCTTC
TRBV6-5	16	TRBJ1-4	TRBD1	.	CASSYHDRGLNEKLFF	TGTGCCAGCAGTTACCATGACAGGGGGCTTAATGAAAAACTGTTTTTT
TRBV9	16	TRBJ1-1	.	.	CASSVDLAGGDTEAFF	TGTGCCAGCAGCGTAGATCTAGCCGGAGGGGACACTGAAGCTTTCTTT
TRBV7-9	14	TRBJ1-2	.	.	CASSGGNMDYGYTF	TGTGCCAGCAGCGGGGGGAACATGGACTATGGCTACACCTTC
TRBV30	20	TRBJ2-3	TRBD2	.	CAWSDGLAGVNGEATDTQYF	TGTGCCTGGAGTGATGGACTAGCGGGAGTTAACGGGGAGGCCACAGATACGCAGTATTTT
TRBV18	17	TRBJ2-2	TRBD2	.	CASSPSIAGGPIGELFF	TGTGCCAGCTCACCTTCCATAGCGGGAGGGCCAATCGGGGAGCTGTTTTTT
TRBV28	17	TRBJ1-5	TRBD1	.	CASSSRQGFGSNQPQHF	TGTGCCAGCAGTTCCCGACAGGGCTTTGGGAGCAATCAGCCCCAGCATTTT
TRBV24-1	14	TRBJ1-2	TRBD1	.	CATSDRAWATGYTF	TGTGCCACCTCGGACAGGGCTTGGGCCACTGGCTACACCTTC
TRBV11-2	14	TRBJ2-7	TRBD1	few	CASSLTGGDYEQYF	TGTGCCAGCAGCTTAACAGGGGGCGACTACGAGCAGTACTTC
TRBV4-1	16	TRBJ2-5	TRBD2	.	CASSQGIAGETETQYF	TGCGCCAGCAGCCAAGGGATAGCGGGAGAGACAGAGACCCAGTACTTC
TRBV19	15	TRBJ2-7	TRBD1	.	CASSMPGQGAGEQYF	TGTGCCAGTAGTATGCCGGGACAGGGGGCGGGCGAGCAGTACTTC